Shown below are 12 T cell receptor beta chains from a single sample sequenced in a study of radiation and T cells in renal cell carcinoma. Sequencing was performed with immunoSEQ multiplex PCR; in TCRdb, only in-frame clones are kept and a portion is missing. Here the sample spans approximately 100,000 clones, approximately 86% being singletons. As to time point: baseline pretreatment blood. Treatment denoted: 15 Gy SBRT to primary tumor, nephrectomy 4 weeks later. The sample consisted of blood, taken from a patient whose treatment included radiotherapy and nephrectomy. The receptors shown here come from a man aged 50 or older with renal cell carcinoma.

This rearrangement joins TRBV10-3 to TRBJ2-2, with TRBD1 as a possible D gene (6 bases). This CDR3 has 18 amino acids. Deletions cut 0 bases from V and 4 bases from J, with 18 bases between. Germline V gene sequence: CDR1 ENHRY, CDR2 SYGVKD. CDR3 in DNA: TGTGCCATCAGTGAGTCGACTCGGGAAGGGGGTGGCACCGGGGAGCTGTTTTTT. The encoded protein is CAISESTREGGGTGELFF.

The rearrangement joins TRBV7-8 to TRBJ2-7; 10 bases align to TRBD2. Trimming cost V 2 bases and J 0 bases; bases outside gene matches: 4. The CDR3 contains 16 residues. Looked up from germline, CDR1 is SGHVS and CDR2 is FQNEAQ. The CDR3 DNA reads TGTGCCAGCAGCTTAAGGACTAGCGGTATCTCCTACGAGCAGTACTTC. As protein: CASSLRTSGISYEQYF.

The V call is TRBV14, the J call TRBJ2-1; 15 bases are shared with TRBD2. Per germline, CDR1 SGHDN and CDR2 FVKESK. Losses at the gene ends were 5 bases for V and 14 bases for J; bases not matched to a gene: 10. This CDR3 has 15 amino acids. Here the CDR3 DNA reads TGTGCCAGCAGCGAAGGACTAGCGGGAGGGTCCGGGGAGTTCTTC. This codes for CASSEGLAGGSGEFF. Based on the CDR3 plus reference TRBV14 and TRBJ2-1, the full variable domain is EAGVTQFPSHSVIEKGQTVTLRCDPISGHDNLYWYRRVMGKEIKFLLHFVKESKQDESGMPNNRFLAERTGGTYSTLKVQPAELEDSGVYFCASSEGLAGGSGEFFGPGTRLTVL.

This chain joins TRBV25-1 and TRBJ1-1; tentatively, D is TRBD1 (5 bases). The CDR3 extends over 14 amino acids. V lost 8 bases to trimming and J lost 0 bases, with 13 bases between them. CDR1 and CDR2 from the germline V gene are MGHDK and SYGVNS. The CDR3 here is CASGDGNMNTEAFF. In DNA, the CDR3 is TGTGCCAGCGGGGACGGAAATATGAACACTGAAGCTTTCTTT.

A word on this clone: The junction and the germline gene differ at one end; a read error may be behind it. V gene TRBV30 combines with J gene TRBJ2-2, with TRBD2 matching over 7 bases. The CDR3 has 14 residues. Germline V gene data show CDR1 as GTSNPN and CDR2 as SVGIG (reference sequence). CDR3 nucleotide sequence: TGCGCGATTGATCGCGGGGGTCTGTCCGGGGAGCTGTTTTTT. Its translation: CAIDRGGLSGELFF.

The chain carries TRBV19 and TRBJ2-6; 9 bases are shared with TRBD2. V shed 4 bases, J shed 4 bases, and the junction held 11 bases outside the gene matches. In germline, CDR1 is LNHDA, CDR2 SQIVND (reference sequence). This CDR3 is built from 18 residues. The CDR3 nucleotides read TGTGCCAGTAGTACTGGGACTAGCCTACGCGTGGGGGCCAACGTCCTGACTTTC. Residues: CASSTGTSLRVGANVLTF.

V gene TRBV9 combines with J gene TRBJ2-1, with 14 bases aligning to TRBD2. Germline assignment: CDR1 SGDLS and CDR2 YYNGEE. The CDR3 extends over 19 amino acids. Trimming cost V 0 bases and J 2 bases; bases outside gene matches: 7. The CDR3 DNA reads TGTGCCAGCAGCGTAGTTGGGACTAGCGGGGGAATCACCTACAATGAGCAGTTCTTC. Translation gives CASSVVGTSGGITYNEQFF.

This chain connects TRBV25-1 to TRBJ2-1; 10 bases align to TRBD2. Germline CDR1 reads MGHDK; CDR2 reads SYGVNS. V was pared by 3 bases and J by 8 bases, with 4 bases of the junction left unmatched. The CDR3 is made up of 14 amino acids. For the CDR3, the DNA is TGTGCCAGCAGTGACGCGCTAGCGGGGGATGAGCAGTTCTTC. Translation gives CASSDALAGDEQFF.

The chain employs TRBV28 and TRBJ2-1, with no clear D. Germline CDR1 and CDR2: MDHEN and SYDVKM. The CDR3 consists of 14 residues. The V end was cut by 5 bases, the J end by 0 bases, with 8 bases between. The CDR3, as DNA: TGTGCCAGCAGTGAAGGTAGCTCCTACAATGAGCAGTTCTTC. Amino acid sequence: CASSEGSSYNEQFF.

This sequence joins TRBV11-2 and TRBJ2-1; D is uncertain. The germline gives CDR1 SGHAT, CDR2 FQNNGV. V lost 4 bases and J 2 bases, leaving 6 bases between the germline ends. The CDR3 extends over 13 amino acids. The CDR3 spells CASSSRTYNEQFF. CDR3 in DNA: TGTGCCAGCAGCTCCAGAACCTACAATGAGCAGTTCTTC.

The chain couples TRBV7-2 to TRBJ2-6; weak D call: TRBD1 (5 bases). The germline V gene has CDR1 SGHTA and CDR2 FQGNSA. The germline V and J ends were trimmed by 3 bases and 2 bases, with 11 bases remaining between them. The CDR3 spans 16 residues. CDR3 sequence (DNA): TGTGCCAGCAGCTTTTGGGCAGGGACTGGGGCCAACGTCCTGACTTTC. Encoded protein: CASSFWAGTGANVLTF.

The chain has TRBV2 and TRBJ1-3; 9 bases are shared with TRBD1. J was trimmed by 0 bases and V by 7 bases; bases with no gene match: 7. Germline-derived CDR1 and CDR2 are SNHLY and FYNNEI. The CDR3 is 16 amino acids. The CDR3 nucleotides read TGTGCCAGCAAATTAGAGACAGGGGGCTCTGGAAACACCATATATTTT. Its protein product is CASKLETGGSGNTIYF.